The present T cell receptor (beta chain) was sequenced within a study of technical replicates of blood from a few donors. Produced via immunoSEQ multiplex PCR; TCRdb's table is partial and in-frame only. The repertoire holds more than 75,000 clones, with 93% as singletons. The sequenced sample consisted of T cells isolated from PBMCs. This clonotype was obtained from a human donor in good health.

CDR3 sequence (DNA): TGTGCCAGCAGTACCACAGGGGGCGTTTCGTATGGCTACACCTTC. It encodes CASSTTGGVSYGYTF. This chain links TRBV28 with TRBJ1-2; 9 bases agree with TRBD1. This CDR3 contains 15 residues. Germline V gives CDR1 MDHEN, CDR2 SYDVKM. The ends lost 5 bases at V and 5 bases at J; junction bases unmatched: 9.